This is a list of T cell receptor beta chains from one sample in a study of blood T cell repertoires in COVID-19. The assay was immunoSEQ multiplex PCR, and TCRdb's table has in-frame clones only and misses some. The data hold under 300,000 clones, with 84% observed a single time. The sequencing sample was made of peripheral blood. The receptors come from a woman between 35 and 50 years old who had recovered from COVID-19. The CDR3 runs from the conserved cysteine through the conserved F or W. Each record gives: V gene, clone size, D gene, J gene, CDR3 protein, CDR3 DNA. D genes are given only for firm matches. Rows may omit the clone size; those that give it use once, few, many or a size class.

>TRBV11-2|once|TRBD2|TRBJ2-5
CASRDETSGGPQYF
TGTGCCAGCAGGGATGAGACTAGCGGGGGGCCCCAGTACTTC
>TRBV27|-|TRBD1|TRBJ2-7
CASSFADRSNEQYF
TGTGCCAGCAGTTTTGCGGACAGGTCGAACGAGCAGTACTTC
>TRBV3-1/TRBV3-2|-|TRBD2|TRBJ2-1
CASTYLDSGGLLYNEQFF
TGTGCCAGCACTTATCTTGATAGCGGGGGGCTACTCTACAATGAGCAGTTCTTC
>TRBV5-1|-|-|TRBJ2-1
CASSQGTVSYNEQFF
TGCGCCAGCAGCCAGGGGACCGTCTCCTACAATGAGCAGTTCTTC
>TRBV7-3|-|TRBD1|TRBJ2-4
CASSRQGENIQYF
TGTGCCAGCAGCCGACAGGGGGAAAACATTCAGTACTTC
>TRBV2|-|-|TRBJ1-2
CASSGDFGQGYTF
TGTGCCAGCAGTGGGGATTTCGGACAGGGCTACACCTTC
>TRBV25-1|-|TRBD2|TRBJ2-5
CASSEYSGGQETQYF
TGTGCCAGCAGTGAATATTCGGGGGGACAAGAGACCCAGTACTTC
>TRBV5-1|-|-|TRBJ1-2
CASSLDRPNYGYTF
TGCGCCAGCAGCTTGGACAGGCCTAACTATGGCTACACCTTC
>TRBV10-3|-|-|TRBJ1-2
CAISESSDRSVGYGYTF
TGTGCCATCAGTGAGTCGAGTGACAGGTCGGTCGGGTATGGCTACACCTTC
>TRBV3-1/TRBV3-2|-|-|TRBJ2-5
CASSQDLGLGETQYF
TGTGCCAGCAGCCAAGATCTCGGTCTTGGAGAGACCCAGTACTTC
>TRBV7-9|-|-|TRBJ1-2
CAGAVTSGYTF
TGTGCCGGGGCGGTGACGTCGGGCTACACCTTC
>TRBV23-1|-|-|TRBJ1-1
CARKRGGDTEAFF
TGCGCCCGAAAGAGGGGGGGTGACACTGAAGCTTTCTTT
>TRBV5-4|-|TRBD2|TRBJ2-3
CASSRGGTDTQYF
TGTGCCAGCAGCCGGGGGGGCACAGATACGCAGTATTTT
>TRBV5-1|-|-|TRBJ2-1
CASSLADLAVSYNEQFF
TGCGCCAGCAGCTTGGCCGATCTGGCGGTCTCCTACAATGAGCAGTTCTTC
>TRBV29-1|-|TRBD2|TRBJ2-5
CSVESGGAFQESQYF
TGCAGCGTTGAAAGCGGGGGGGCCTTTCAAGAGAGCCAGTACTTC
>TRBV9|-|-|TRBJ2-3
CASSVEGSRTQYF
TGTGCCAGCAGCGTAGAAGGGAGTCGTACGCAGTATTTT
>TRBV19|many|TRBD2|TRBJ2-1
CASSIRGLAGSNEQFF
TGTGCCAGTAGTATAAGGGGACTAGCGGGGTCGAATGAGCAGTTCTTC
>TRBV21-1|-|-|TRBJ2-5
CASLLEETQYF
TGTGCCAGCCTACTTGAAGAGACCCAGTACTTC
>TRBV5-6|many|-|TRBJ2-2
CASSPGLNTGELFF
TGTGCCAGCAGCCCGGGACTGAACACCGGGGAGCTGTTTTTT
>TRBV5-1|-|TRBD2|TRBJ2-1
CASRGGAGGDEQFF
TGCGCCAGCCGCGGGGGGGCGGGAGGCGATGAGCAGTTCTTC
>TRBV11-2|-|-|TRBJ1-2
CASSLEAAGDGYTF
TGTGCCAGCAGCTTAGAAGCGGCAGGGGATGGCTACACCTTC
>TRBV27|-|-|TRBJ2-3
CASHRFGTPDTQYF
TGTGCCAGCCATCGATTCGGTACCCCAGATACGCAGTATTTT
>TRBV5-6|-|TRBD1|TRBJ1-2
CASRQGANYGYTF
TGTGCCAGCAGACAGGGGGCCAACTATGGCTACACCTTC
>TRBV6-5|-|-|TRBJ2-7
CASSRESYEQYF
TGTGCCAGCAGTAGGGAGTCCTACGAGCAGTACTTC
>TRBV7-2|-|-|TRBJ2-3
CASSPGGVTQYF
TGTGCCAGCAGCCCGGGGGGCGTAACGCAGTATTTT
>TRBV11-3|-|-|TRBJ2-7
CASSSETGRPYEQYF
TGTGCCAGCAGCTCGGAGACAGGACGGCCCTACGAGCAGTACTTC
>TRBV4-3|-|-|TRBJ2-7
CASSPTGSAEQYF
TGCGCCAGCAGCCCAACAGGGTCCGCCGAGCAGTACTTC
>TRBV12-3/TRBV12-4|-|-|TRBJ1-5
CASSLPPGQPQHF
TGTGCCAGCAGTTTACCCCCGGGTCAGCCCCAGCATTTT
>TRBV7-9|-|TRBD2|TRBJ2-1
CASSLGLAENNEQFF
TGTGCCAGCAGCCTAGGGCTAGCGGAAAACAATGAGCAGTTCTTC
>TRBV7-9|-|TRBD1|TRBJ1-1
CASSLGDRGTEAFF
TGTGCCAGCAGCTTGGGTGACAGGGGCACTGAAGCTTTCTTT
>TRBV7-9|many|TRBD2|TRBJ2-2
CASSLGVAGGRTGELFF
TGTGCCAGCAGCCTCGGGGTAGCGGGGGGCCGCACCGGGGAGCTGTTTTTT
>TRBV19|few|-|TRBJ1-5
CASSIQEDQPQHF
TGTGCCAGTAGTATTCAGGAAGATCAGCCCCAGCATTTT
>TRBV6-2/TRBV6-3|-|-|TRBJ1-1
CASSYSPAVARGNTEAFF
TGTGCCAGCAGTTACTCACCAGCGGTGGCCAGGGGGAACACTGAAGCTTTCTTT
>TRBV11-2|-|TRBD1|TRBJ2-7
CASSPNSGTGGEQYF
TGTGCCAGCAGCCCGAACTCCGGGACAGGGGGCGAGCAGTACTTC
>TRBV7-9|few|-|TRBJ2-5
CASSFVPEETQYF
TGTGCCAGCAGCTTTGTGCCAGAAGAGACCCAGTACTTC
>TRBV5-1|-|TRBD2|TRBJ2-1
CASSLVTSAAEQFF
TGCGCCAGCAGCTTGGTGACTAGCGCGGCTGAGCAGTTCTTC
>TRBV5-1|-|-|TRBJ1-5
CASSLTGFGQPQHF
TGCGCCAGCAGCCTAACAGGGTTCGGTCAGCCCCAGCATTTT
>TRBV30|-|TRBD1|TRBJ1-2
CACEGQGDGYTF
TGTGCCTGTGAGGGACAGGGGGACGGCTACACCTTC
>TRBV30|-|TRBD1|TRBJ1-6
CAWSEAGGYNSPLHF
TGTGCCTGGAGTGAGGCAGGGGGCTATAATTCACCCCTCCACTTT
>TRBV4-3|once|-|TRBJ2-3
CASSQERSDTQYF
TGCGCCAGCAGCCAAGAACGGTCAGATACGCAGTATTTT
>TRBV5-6|few|TRBD1|TRBJ1-4
CASSFTGADEKLFF
TGTGCCAGCAGCTTCACAGGGGCGGATGAAAAACTGTTTTTT
>TRBV24-1|-|TRBD1|TRBJ1-2
CATSDGDRGNGYTF
TGTGCCACCAGTGATGGGGACAGGGGGAATGGCTACACCTTC
>TRBV19|-|-|TRBJ1-2
CATGSTDHYGYTF
TGTGCCACCGGATCGACAGACCACTATGGCTACACCTTC
>TRBV2|-|TRBD1|TRBJ1-2
CASSEQGAFGYGYTF
TGTGCCAGCAGTGAACAGGGGGCCTTTGGGTATGGCTACACCTTC
>TRBV6-2/TRBV6-3|once|-|TRBJ1-5
CASIPSLQDQPQHF
TGTGCCAGCATCCCCAGTTTACAGGATCAGCCCCAGCATTTT
>TRBV9|-|TRBD2|TRBJ2-5
CASSVSGGALETQYF
TGTGCCAGCAGCGTTAGCGGGGGGGCCCTAGAGACCCAGTACTTC
>TRBV5-4|-|-|TRBJ2-5
CASSLATGQETQYF
TGTGCCAGCAGCTTGGCGACAGGCCAAGAGACCCAGTACTTC
>TRBV29-1|few|TRBD2|TRBJ2-1
CSVGLAAGVGNEQFF
TGCAGCGTTGGCTTGGCGGCGGGGGTCGGCAATGAGCAGTTCTTC
>TRBV6-5|-|TRBD1|TRBJ1-1
CASSGVWTGAEAFF
TGTGCCAGCAGCGGCGTGTGGACAGGGGCTGAAGCTTTCTTT
>TRBV9|once|TRBD1|TRBJ1-6
CASSVHQTGLESPLHF
TGTGCCAGCAGCGTTCACCAGACAGGGTTGGAATCACCCCTCCACTTT
>TRBV4-1|-|-|TRBJ2-7
CASRSGLSQYF
TGCGCCAGCAGATCCGGACTTTCGCAGTACTTC
>TRBV6-5|-|TRBD1|TRBJ2-7
CASRYGTDPTYEQYF
TGTGCCAGCAGATACGGGACAGATCCAACCTACGAGCAGTACTTC
>TRBV19|-|-|TRBJ1-5
CASSIDRDQPQHF
TGTGCCAGTAGTATAGACCGCGATCAGCCCCAGCATTTT
>TRBV24-1|-|TRBD2|TRBJ2-5
CATSEGAGRRGETQYF
TGTGCCACCTCCGAGGGAGCGGGACGGCGGGGAGAGACCCAGTACTTC
>TRBV6-4|-|-|TRBJ1-2
CASSDPHWRWLGSAGYTF
TGTGCCAGCAGTGACCCCCATTGGCGGTGGTTAGGCTCGGCTGGCTACACCTTC